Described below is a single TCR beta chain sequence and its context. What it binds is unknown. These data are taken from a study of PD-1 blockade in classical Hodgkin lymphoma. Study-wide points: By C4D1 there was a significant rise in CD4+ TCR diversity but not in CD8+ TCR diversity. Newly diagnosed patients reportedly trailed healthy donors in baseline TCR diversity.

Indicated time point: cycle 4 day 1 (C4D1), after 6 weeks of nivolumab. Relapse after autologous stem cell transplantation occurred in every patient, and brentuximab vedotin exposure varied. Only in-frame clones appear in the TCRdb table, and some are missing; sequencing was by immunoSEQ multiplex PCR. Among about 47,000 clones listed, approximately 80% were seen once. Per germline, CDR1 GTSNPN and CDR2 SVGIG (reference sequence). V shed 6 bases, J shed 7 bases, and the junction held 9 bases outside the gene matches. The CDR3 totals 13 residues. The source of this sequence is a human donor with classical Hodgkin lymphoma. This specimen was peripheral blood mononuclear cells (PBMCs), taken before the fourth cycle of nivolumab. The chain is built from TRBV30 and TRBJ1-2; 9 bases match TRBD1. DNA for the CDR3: TGTGCCTGTCCTACACAGGGGGCGGGTGGCTACACCTTC. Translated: CACPTQGAGGYTF.